Below are 31 T cell receptor beta chains sequenced from a single sample in a study of cytomegalovirus exposure and HLA in healthy donors. Both 60 Vbeta primers and 13 Jbeta primers went into the PCR. Generated by immunoSEQ multiplex PCR, the TCRdb table keeps only in-frame clones and is missing some. The sample lists about 100,000 clones, roughly four fifths occurring once. The material sequenced was PBMCs. The receptor set was obtained from a male donor in good health and CMV-seropositive.

The chain combines TRBV7-2 with TRBJ1-6; D is possibly TRBD1 (5 bases). The CDR3 sequence is 17 residues long. Between the trimmed V and J ends, which lost 3 bases and 0 bases, there was a span of 12 bases. Looked up from germline, CDR1 is SGHTA and CDR2 is FQGNSA. The CDR3 DNA reads TGTGCCAGCAGCTTCGGGACTTTTGGCTCCTATAATTCACCCCTCCACTTT. Translation gives CASSFGTFGSYNSPLHF.

This chain uses TRBV5-6 with TRBJ1-1, with 7 bases lining up with TRBD1. Germline loops: CDR1 SGHDT, CDR2 YYEEEE. This CDR3 comprises 15 residues. V dropped 4 bases and J dropped 10; count of bases not matched to a gene: 16. DNA of the CDR3: TGTGCCAGCAGCCTGGACAGGTTGGAATCCGGGCGAGCTTTCTTT. Its translation is CASSLDRLESGRAFF.

In this sample, this clone turned up a few times. The gene calls are TRBV6-1 and TRBJ1-1, with D uncertain. Between the trimmed V and J ends, which lost 7 bases and 5 bases, there was a span of 14 bases. The CDR3 length is 13 residues. Germline CDR1 MNHNS, CDR2 SASEGT. CDR3 coding DNA: TGTGCCAGCACCCAGACGACAATAACTGAAGCTTTCTTT. Residues: CASTQTTITEAFF.

CDR3 in DNA: TGTGCCAGCAGCTTAGACAGGACATCATCCTACGAGCAGTACTTC. Residues: CASSLDRTSSYEQYF. The chain employs TRBV11-2 and TRBJ2-7, with a weak D call TRBD1 (5 bases). V shed 0 bases and J shed 1 base, with 10 bases lying between them. Germline V gene sequence: CDR1 SGHAT, CDR2 FQNNGV. CDR3 length equals 15 residues.

The chain couples TRBV2 to TRBJ2-1; weak D call: TRBD2 (6 bases). The CDR3 has 15 residues. The V gene's germline CDR1 is SNHLY and CDR2 FYNNEI. V shed 6 bases and J shed 4 bases, with 16 bases lying between them. CDR3 in DNA: TGTGCCAGCAGGTATCTAGTGGGGGGTTACAATGAGCAGTTCTTC. Protein product: CASRYLVGGYNEQFF.

This sequence joins TRBV4-3 and TRBJ2-7; 13 nucleotides line up with TRBD2. V lost 0 bases to trimming and J lost 0 bases; unmatched junction nucleotides: 8. The CDR3 has 19 residues. Germline V gene lookup returns CDR1 LGHNA and CDR2 YSLEER. The CDR3 loop is CASSQDWTSGGLSSYEQYF. CDR3 nucleotide sequence: TGCGCCAGCAGCCAAGATTGGACTAGCGGGGGCCTTAGCTCCTACGAGCAGTACTTC.

The chain uses TRBV30 and TRBJ1-1, with 9 bases identical to TRBD1. In germline, CDR1 is GTSNPN, CDR2 SVGIG (reference sequence). The CDR3 length is 13 residues. The J segment lost 5 bases and the V segment lost 3 bases, leaving 4 bases of the junction unmatched. The CDR3: CAWSRDRDTEAFF. CDR3 in DNA: TGTGCCTGGAGCCGGGACAGGGATACTGAAGCTTTCTTT. Full variable domain (remainder filled in from reference TRBV30 and TRBJ1-1): SQTIHQWPATLVQPVGSPLSLECTVEGTSNPNLYWYRQAAGRGLQLLFYSVGIGQISSEVPQNLSASRPQDRQFILSSKKLLLSDSGFYLCAWSRDRDTEAFFGQGTRLTVV.

DNA of the CDR3: TGTGCCAGCAGCTTGGGGACTTGGGAAGAGACCCAGTACTTC. It yields the protein CASSLGTWEETQYF. The chain couples TRBV5-5 to TRBJ2-5; D might be TRBD2 (5 bases). Trimming cost V 0 bases and J 3 bases, with 9 bases left between them. The CDR3 contains 14 residues. Germline lookup yields CDR1 SGHKS and CDR2 YYEKEE (reference sequence).

The chain recombines TRBV5-8 with TRBJ2-5; 11 bases are shared with TRBD2. Trimming at V came to 0 bases and at J to 6 bases, leaving 7 bases not matched to a gene. Germline assignment: CDR1 SGHTS and CDR2 YDEGEE. CDR3 length: 16 residues. The chain's CDR3 is CASSLVASGGLKTQYF. Written as DNA, the CDR3 is TGTGCCAGCAGCTTGGTGGCTAGCGGGGGGTTAAAGACCCAGTACTTC.

V is TRBV7-8 and J is TRBJ2-1, with D perhaps matching TRBD1 (6 bases). V lost 5 bases, J lost 9 bases, and 14 bases lay in between. This CDR3 region has 13 residues. The germline CDR1 and CDR2 sequences are SGHVS and FQNEAQ. DNA for the CDR3: TGTGCCAGCAGCCACGGACAGTCCTCTGAGCAGTTCTTC. Its translation: CASSHGQSSEQFF.

J is TRBJ2-3 and V is TRBV5-8; D is unclear. This CDR3 region has 14 residues. With 0 bases removed from V and 2 bases from J, the gap between germline ends came to 7 bases. Germline CDR1 reads SGHTS; CDR2 reads YDEGEE. CDR3 region: CASSLGRITDTQYF. Here the CDR3 DNA reads TGTGCCAGCAGCTTGGGGCGGATCACAGATACGCAGTATTTT.

This chain connects TRBV5-5 to TRBJ1-3; TRBD1 agrees at 9 bases. Germline V gene sequence: CDR1 SGHKS, CDR2 YYEKEE (reference sequence). V was pared by 1 base and J by 4 bases, with 9 bases of the junction left unmatched. The CDR3 is 17 amino acids. As DNA, the CDR3 is TGTGCCAGCAGCTTGTCCGGACAGGGGTTATCCGGAAACACCATATATTTT. It specifies CASSLSGQGLSGNTIYF.

The CDR3 region is CASSKTGGYAEAFF. For the CDR3, the DNA is TGTGCCAGCAGCAAGACAGGGGGCTATGCTGAAGCTTTCTTT. The chain carries TRBV25-1 and TRBJ1-1; TRBD1 matches 10 bases. CDR3 length: 14 residues. With 6 bases clipped from V and 6 bases from J, the junction kept 7 bases outside the gene matches. CDR1 is MGHDK, CDR2 SYGVNS, per germline. The full variable domain, completed using reference TRBV25-1 and TRBJ1-1, is EADIYQTPRYLVIGTGKKITLECSQTMGHDKMYWYQQDPGMELHLIHYSYGVNSTEKGDLSSESTVSRIRTEHFPLTLESARPSHTSQYLCASSKTGGYAEAFFGQGTRLTVV.

In DNA form, the CDR3 reads TGTGCCAGCAGCTTCCCAGGGGGGAAAGAGCAGTACTTC. Translating it yields CASSFPGGKEQYF. The chain links TRBV7-6 to TRBJ2-7; a weak D match, TRBD1 (7 bases). The CDR3 extends over 13 amino acids. Per the germline V gene, CDR1 is SGHVS and CDR2 is FNYEAQ. The V end was cut by 3 bases, the J end by 7 bases, with 13 bases between.

The rearrangement links TRBV7-8 to TRBJ1-2; TRBD1 agrees at 12 bases. Germline CDR1 is SGHVS and CDR2 is FQNEAQ. After removal of 1 base from V and 6 bases from J, the junction contained 12 bases not matched to a gene. This CDR3 is built from 18 residues. CDR3 sequence (DNA): TGTGCCAGCAGCTTAGAGTTCGGGACAGGGGGCCGGGACCATGGCTACACCTTC. This gives the protein CASSLEFGTGGRDHGYTF.

J is TRBJ1-3 and V is TRBV7-6; TRBD1 is a possible D gene (5 bases). The CDR3 extends over 16 amino acids. V was trimmed by 2 bases and J by 2 bases, leaving 13 bases between them. Per the germline V gene, CDR1 is SGHVS and CDR2 is FNYEAQ. The CDR3 DNA reads as TGTGCCAGCAGCTTATATCCGAAAGGGGCTGGAAACACCATATATTTT. This gives the protein CASSLYPKGAGNTIYF.

The chain carries TRBV5-1 and TRBJ2-1; tentatively, D is TRBD2 (6 bases). The V and J ends lost 0 bases and 7 bases respectively, with 11 bases between them. The germline V gene encodes CDR1 SGHRS and CDR2 YFSETQ. The CDR3 extends over 14 amino acids. CDR3 bases: TGCGCCAGCAGCTTGGTCGGGACTGGTAATGAGCAGTTCTTC. It is translated as CASSLVGTGNEQFF. Full variable domain (remainder filled in from reference TRBV5-1 and TRBJ2-1): KAGVTQTPRYLIKTRGQQVTLSCSPISGHRSVSWYQQTPGQGLQFLFEYFSETQRNKGNFPGRFSGRQFSNSRSEMNVSTLELGDSALYLCASSLVGTGNEQFFGPGTRLTVL.

The chain uses TRBV5-8 and TRBJ1-6, with 11 positions matching TRBD1. Per the germline V gene, CDR1 is SGHTS and CDR2 is YDEGEE. V was pared by 4 bases and J by 12 bases, with 6 bases of the junction left unmatched. CDR3 length: 14 residues. CDR3 nucleotides: TGTGCCAGCAGCAGAGGACAGGGGGCTCTACCCCTCCACTTT. Protein product: CASSRGQGALPLHF.

The chain is built from TRBV7-9 and TRBJ2-3; 8 bases match TRBD2. J was trimmed by 0 bases and V by 5 bases; bases with no gene match: 7. From germline, CDR1 is SEHNR and CDR2 FQNEAQ (reference sequence). This CDR3 comprises 16 residues. The CDR3 is CASSPEGGGSTDTQYF. CDR3 DNA sequence: TGTGCCAGCAGCCCCGAGGGCGGGGGGAGCACAGATACGCAGTATTTT.

The genes are TRBV7-2 and TRBJ1-1; no definite D call. V lost 0 bases, J lost 9 bases, and 17 bases lay in between. The CDR3 has 15 amino acids. Germline lookup yields CDR1 SGHTA and CDR2 FQGNSA. The CDR3 spells CASSLARVRPGKAFF. The CDR3 nucleotides read TGTGCCAGCAGCTTAGCCCGGGTGCGACCGGGAAAAGCTTTCTTT.

The chain employs TRBV4-3 and TRBJ2-5; D is possibly TRBD2 (6 bases). This CDR3 region has 15 residues. CDR1 LGHNA and CDR2 YSLEER come from the germline V gene. Trimming took 2 bases from V and 5 from J, leaving 15 bases between them. CDR3 in amino acids: CASSQNPRREETQYF. CDR3 DNA sequence: TGCGCCAGCAGCCAAAACCCGCGCCGGGAGGAGACCCAGTACTTC.

The rearrangement joins TRBV5-4 to TRBJ1-4, with 7 bases identical to TRBD1. Germline CDR1 SGHNT, CDR2 YYREEE (reference sequence). V lost 4 bases, J lost 6 bases, and 9 bases stayed unmatched. CDR3 length equals 15 residues. The CDR3 sequence: CASSTSDRTHEKLFF. CDR3 nucleotide sequence: TGTGCCAGCAGCACGTCGGACAGGACCCATGAAAAACTGTTTTTT.

V and J are TRBV28 and TRBJ1-5; D not resolved. This CDR3 is 12 amino acids long. Trimming pared 6 bases from V and 9 bases from J, leaving 12 bases between. Per germline, CDR1 MDHEN and CDR2 SYDVKM. In nucleotides, the CDR3 is TGTGCCAGCAGCGAGCGTCAAGGGCCCCAGCATTTT. This translates into CASSERQGPQHF.

There are many counts of this clone. V is TRBV6-5 and J is TRBJ2-7, with 10 positions matching TRBD2. Germline loops: CDR1 MNHEY, CDR2 SVGAGI. V shed 4 bases, J shed 6 bases, and the junction held 12 bases outside the gene matches. CDR3 size: 16 residues. As DNA, the CDR3 is TGTGCCAGCAGTTGGGCCGCTAGCGGGGGTAATTCCGAGCAGTACTTC. This translates into CASSWAASGGNSEQYF.

The chain couples TRBV6-5 to TRBJ2-1, with TRBD2 identical over 8 bases. The germline CDR1 and CDR2 sequences are MNHEY and SVGAGI. V lost 4 bases and J lost 6; bases outside the gene matches: 8. The length of the CDR3 is 15 residues. CDR3 DNA: TGTGCCAGCAGTTCCGATAGCGGGGCTAGCAATGAGCAGTTCTTC. Its protein product is CASSSDSGASNEQFF.

The table lists this clone with a count of one. The chain combines TRBV30 with TRBJ2-7; 14 nucleotides match TRBD2. The CDR3 consists of 16 residues. V dropped 2 bases and J dropped 5; count of bases not matched to a gene: 8. Germline CDR1 reads GTSNPN; CDR2 reads SVGIG (reference sequence). The CDR3, as DNA: TGTGCCTGGAGTACTCCGACTAGCGGGGGGGGTAACGAGCAGTACTTC. Its translation: CAWSTPTSGGGNEQYF. The full variable domain, with the rest looked up from reference TRBV30 and TRBJ2-7, is SQTIHQWPATLVQPVGSPLSLECTVEGTSNPNLYWYRQAAGRGLQLLFYSVGIGQISSEVPQNLSASRPQDRQFILSSKKLLLSDSGFYLCAWSTPTSGGGNEQYFGPGTRLTVT.

This chain joins TRBV28 and TRBJ2-5; D is unresolved. Trimming pared 3 bases from V and 4 bases from J, leaving 6 bases between. Germline V gene lookup returns CDR1 MDHEN and CDR2 SYDVKM. The CDR3 is made up of 12 amino acids. The CDR3 nucleotides read TGTGCCAGCAGTTTGGTGCGAGAGACCCAGTACTTC. The encoded protein is CASSLVRETQYF.

This chain joins TRBV6-1 and TRBJ1-1; no firm D call. Per the germline V gene, CDR1 is MNHNS and CDR2 is SASEGT. V was shortened by 4 bases and J by 3 bases, with 9 bases between the two germline ends. The length of the CDR3 is 13 residues. The CDR3 loop is CASSAQFYTEAFF. The CDR3 DNA is TGTGCCAGCAGTGCACAGTTTTACACTGAAGCTTTCTTT.

Only one count was recorded for this clone. Within the sample, other DNA sequences also encode this same CDR3. This chain links TRBV4-2 with TRBJ1-3, with D unclear. The CDR3 covers 16 residues. Germline CDR1 LGHNA, CDR2 YNFKEQ. Trimming left V 8 bases short and J 4 bases short, with 21 bases between. CDR3 bases: TGTGCCAGCGGTGACAAGACGGATTACTCCGGAAACACCATATATTTT. It codes for CASGDKTDYSGNTIYF.

J is TRBJ2-7 and V is TRBV11-2, with D perhaps matching TRBD1 (5 bases). The CDR3 spans 15 residues. Per the germline V gene, CDR1 is SGHAT and CDR2 is FQNNGV. V was trimmed by 3 bases and J by 2 bases, leaving 14 bases between them. The CDR3 region is CASSFPGQAPYEQYF. Written as DNA, the CDR3 is TGTGCCAGCAGCTTCCCCGGACAAGCCCCCTACGAGCAGTACTTC. The variable domain in full, completed from reference TRBV11-2 and TRBJ2-7, reads EAGVAQSPRYKIIEKRQSVAFWCNPISGHATLYWYQQILGQGPKLLIQFQNNGVVDDSQLPKDRFSAERLKGVDSTLKIQPAKLEDSAVYLCASSFPGQAPYEQYFGPGTRLTVT.

The J gene is TRBJ1-2, the V gene TRBV30; D is perhaps TRBD1 (5 bases). The CDR3 is made up of 13 amino acids. The germline V gene has CDR1 GTSNPN and CDR2 SVGIG (reference sequence). Trimming took 0 bases from V and 5 from J, leaving 10 bases between them. The CDR3 sequence: CAWSVNRNYGYTF. For the CDR3, the DNA is TGTGCCTGGAGTGTAAACAGGAATTATGGCTACACCTTC.